The next 8 T cell receptor beta chains were all read from a single sample in a study of blood T cell repertoires in COVID-19. Assay used: immunoSEQ multiplex PCR; TCRdb lists only in-frame clones, some missing. The data hold 250,000 to 400,000 clones, with 90% observed a single time. Sequencing was performed on PBMCs or T cells enriched from blood (not recorded which). The receptors originated from a man aged 55 to 69 who had recovered from COVID-19.

V is TRBV27 and J is TRBJ1-5; TRBD1 matches 7 bases. V shed 5 bases and J 5 bases; nucleotides not matched to a gene: 12. Germline assignment: CDR1 MNHEY and CDR2 SMNVEV (reference sequence). This CDR3 is 16 amino acids long. The CDR3 DNA follows: TGTGCCAGCAGTCCCCCTTTGACAGGGCTGGATCAGCCCCAGCATTTT. Amino acids: CASSPPLTGLDQPQHF.

The chain links TRBV6-2 or TRBV6-3 to TRBJ1-5, with D hard to call. The CDR3 is made up of 16 amino acids. Germline-derived CDR1 and CDR2 are MNHEY and SVGEGT. The V end was cut by 6 bases, the J end by 2 bases, with 17 bases between. For the CDR3, the DNA is TGTGCCAGCAGGCCTAACCGCGGGCACGGCAATCAGCCCCAGCATTTT. Its protein is CASRPNRGHGNQPQHF.

The chain recombines TRBV4-3 with TRBJ1-5; D is uncertain. V lost 1 base to trimming and J lost 1 base, with 11 bases between them. The CDR3 spans 16 residues. Germline CDR1 is LGHNA and CDR2 is YSLEER. The DNA for the CDR3 is TGCGCCAGCAGCCAAGGGGGAGTTGGCAGCAATCAGCCCCAGCATTTT. Its translation is CASSQGGVGSNQPQHF.

The chain carries TRBV12-5 and TRBJ1-4; 8 bases are a match to TRBD1. This CDR3 has 13 residues. The V gene end was trimmed by 9 bases and the J gene end by 7 bases; junction bases not matched to a gene: 7. CDR1 and CDR2 (germline): LGHNT, FRNRAP. The CDR3 nucleotides read TGTGCTAGCTCTCAGGGGGCGGTTGAAAAACTGTTTTTT. As protein: CASSQGAVEKLFF. Based on the CDR3 plus reference TRBV12-5 and TRBJ1-4, the full variable domain is DARVTQTPRHKVTEMGQEVTMRCQPILGHNTVFWYRQTMMQGLELLAYFRNRAPLDDSGMPKDRFSAEMPDATLATLKIQPSEPRDSAVYFCASSQGAVEKLFFGSGTQLSVL.

This clone came up once. The chain uses TRBV19 and TRBJ1-5; no definite D call. Germline CDR1 is LNHDA and CDR2 is SQIVND (reference sequence). V was shortened by 4 bases and J by 0 bases, with 13 bases between the two germline ends. This CDR3 spans 16 amino acids. CDR3 residues: CASSRTGTISNQPQHF. The CDR3 bases are TGTGCCAGTAGTAGGACTGGAACAATTAGCAATCAGCCCCAGCATTTT.

This chain links TRBV11-3 with TRBJ2-7; 9 nucleotides match TRBD1. V shed 7 bases and J 3 bases; nucleotides not matched to a gene: 7. The CDR3 loop spans 14 amino acids. The germline V gene has CDR1 SGHNT and CDR2 YENEEA. In nucleotides, the CDR3 is TGTGCCAGCACCTCAGGGACAGGGATCTACGAGCAGTACTTC. Amino acid sequence: CASTSGTGIYEQYF.

The chain joins TRBV23-1 to TRBJ2-7; D is undetermined. TRBV23-1 is known as an ORF, though its function is uncertain. V gave up 3 bases and J gave up 2 bases, with 5 bases separating them. This CDR3 comprises 12 residues. The CDR3 DNA reads as TGCGCCAGCAGTCATTTCACCTACGAGCAGTACTTC. Amino acid sequence: CASSHFTYEQYF.

The chain combines TRBV27 with TRBJ2-7, with TRBD1 identical over 10 bases. Trimming removed 2 bases from V and 5 bases from J; junction bases left unmatched: 9. Germline V CDR1 and CDR2: MNHEY, SMNVEV (reference sequence). This CDR3 comprises 16 residues. Here the CDR3 reads CASSLRWTGGMDEQYF. In nucleotides, the CDR3 is TGTGCCAGCAGTTTAAGGTGGACAGGGGGGATGGACGAGCAGTACTTC.